This T cell receptor (beta chain) was recovered during a study of cytomegalovirus exposure and HLA in healthy donors. Study-level points and caveats: Immune exposure information available was restricted to CMV serostatus. Later on, an analysis tied about 17,000 TCR beta sequences to HLA alleles at 0.05 false discovery rate. Later analysis associated a missense DCLRE1C variant with TCR beta V- and J-gene trimming. CMV antigen specificity was confirmed in vitro for three CMV-associated chains.

The CDR3 runs to 13 residues. Germline CDR1 SNHLY, CDR2 FYNNEI. V was cut by 6 bases and J by 8 bases, with 11 bases left in between. With regard to this clone: Its antigen is undetermined.

This PCR relied on a set of 60 Vbeta primers and 13 Jbeta primers. Assay used: immunoSEQ multiplex PCR; TCRdb lists only in-frame clones, some missing. The table lists more than 150,000 clones, over 70% of them singletons. The chain employs TRBV2 and TRBJ1-6, with D possibly being TRBD1 (6 bases). The clonotype comes from a woman in her thirties or forties in good health and CMV-seropositive. The sample taken for sequencing was PBMCs. This CDR3 reads CASRQGPDSPLHF. CDR3 in DNA: TGTGCCAGCAGGCAGGGGCCGGATTCACCCCTCCACTTT.